The rows below give T cell receptor beta chains drawn from one sample of a study of technical replicates of blood from four donors. Produced via immunoSEQ multiplex PCR; TCRdb's table is partial and in-frame only. The top ten hold approximately 0.21% of the sample, which has 70,000 to 80,000 clones, approximately 96% seen once. Material for sequencing was T cells isolated from PBMCs. The receptors here all came from a human donor in good health. The CDR3 runs from the conserved cysteine through the conserved F or W. D genes are given only for firm matches. Expanded clones are given a class, and other clones once, few, many or no size at all.

v_gene	abundance	j_gene	d_gene	CDR3aa	CDR3nt
TRBV7-9	-	TRBJ2-7	-	CASRRAGEDYEQYF	TGTGCCAGCCGCCGTGCAGGGGAAGACTACGAGCAGTACTTC
TRBV15	-	TRBJ2-2	TRBD2	CATVDPTSGNTGELFF	TGTGCCACCGTCGACCCGACTAGCGGTAACACCGGGGAGCTGTTTTTT
TRBV5-1	-	TRBJ2-1	-	CASSLGTRANEQFF	TGCGCCAGCAGCTTGGGTACGCGGGCTAATGAGCAGTTCTTC
TRBV2	-	TRBJ1-1	TRBD1	CASRTGQGLSEAFF	TGTGCCAGCAGAACGGGACAGGGATTATCTGAAGCTTTCTTT
TRBV5-6	-	TRBJ2-3	TRBD2	CASSSLAAGGDTQYF	TGTGCCAGCAGCTCGCTAGCGGCCGGCGGGGATACGCAGTATTTT
TRBV4-1	-	TRBJ1-5	-	CASSQGTPQNLPQHF	TGCGCCAGCAGCCAAGGGACACCTCAAAATCTGCCCCAGCATTTT
TRBV7-2	-	TRBJ1-1	TRBD1	CASRMGQALRRTEAFF	TGTGCCAGCAGGATGGGACAGGCCCTCAGGAGGACTGAAGCTTTCTTT
TRBV5-4	-	TRBJ2-7	TRBD1	CASSSGTGSFYEQYF	TGTGCCAGCAGCTCCGGGACAGGATCCTTCTACGAGCAGTACTTC
TRBV5-4	-	TRBJ2-1	TRBD2	CASSPTSGTYNEQFF	TGTGCCAGCAGCCCAACTAGCGGAACTTACAATGAGCAGTTCTTC
TRBV6-5	-	TRBJ2-3	-	CASSYSGRATDTQYF	TGTGCCAGCAGTTACTCGGGCCGTGCCACAGATACGCAGTATTTT
TRBV6-6	-	TRBJ2-3	-	CASSPLADTQYF	TGTGCCAGCAGTCCCTTAGCAGATACGCAGTATTTT
TRBV27	-	TRBJ2-7	TRBD1	CASSLQGAQYEQYF	TGTGCCAGCAGTTTACAGGGGGCGCAGTACGAGCAGTACTTC
TRBV30	once	TRBJ2-7	TRBD2	CARGGPYEQYF	TGTGCCCGGGGGGGCCCATACGAGCAGTACTTC
TRBV6-5	-	TRBJ2-7	TRBD2	CASSKTSGSSYEQYF	TGTGCCAGCAGTAAGACTAGCGGGAGCTCCTACGAGCAGTACTTC
TRBV4-1	-	TRBJ2-1	TRBD2	CASSLLLAGLNEQFF	TGCGCCAGCAGCCTTCTACTAGCGGGGCTCAATGAGCAGTTCTTC
TRBV4-1	-	TRBJ2-7	TRBD1	CASSQDDRGSGSYEQYF	TGCGCCAGCAGCCAGGATGACAGGGGCTCGGGCTCCTACGAGCAGTACTTC
TRBV6-5	-	TRBJ1-2	TRBD1	CASRVQGAGYGYTF	TGTGCCAGCAGAGTACAGGGGGCTGGCTATGGCTACACCTTC
TRBV13	-	TRBJ1-5	TRBD1	CASSLGLRGQGTYQPQHF	TGTGCCAGCAGCTTAGGCCTTAGGGGGCAGGGCACCTATCAGCCCCAGCATTTT
TRBV27	-	TRBJ2-7	TRBD2	CASSSLSLAGGYEQYF	TGTGCCAGCAGTTCCCTATCACTAGCGGGAGGCTACGAGCAGTACTTC
TRBV6-1	once	TRBJ1-1	TRBD1	CASSEADRGAEAFF	TGTGCCAGCAGTGAGGCGGACAGGGGCGCTGAAGCTTTCTTT
TRBV6-6	-	TRBJ1-2	-	CASSYQQGNYGYTF	TGTGCCAGCAGTTACCAGCAGGGTAACTATGGCTACACCTTC
TRBV5-6	-	TRBJ1-1	-	CASSLGVGMNTEAFF	TGTGCCAGCAGCTTAGGGGTCGGAATGAACACTGAAGCTTTCTTT
TRBV29-1	-	TRBJ2-7	TRBD2	CSVEDGTGGREQYF	TGCAGCGTTGAAGATGGGACGGGAGGGAGGGAGCAGTACTTC
TRBV2	-	TRBJ2-7	-	CASKQGTSIYEQYF	TGTGCCAGCAAGCAGGGGACGTCCATCTACGAGCAGTACTTC
TRBV29-1	-	TRBJ2-7	-	CSVELQTPYEQYF	TGCAGCGTTGAACTGCAAACACCCTACGAGCAGTACTTC
TRBV6-5	-	TRBJ2-1	-	CASSYATAIHGNEQFF	TGTGCCAGCAGTTACGCGACAGCGATCCATGGCAATGAGCAGTTCTTC